This is a list of T cell receptor beta chains from one sample in a study of shared clonotypes between healthy human individuals. The protocol was immunoSEQ multiplex PCR, while the TCRdb copy is restricted to in-frame clones and leaves out a portion. There are roughly 2 million clones in the sample; roughly 95% occur only once, and about 1.1% lies in the top ten. Sequencing input: naive CD8+ T cells sorted from blood. Receptors originate from a man younger than 35 in good health. Both conserved end residues are part of each CDR3.

cdr3_aa	v_call	j_call
CASSEWALGHGSYEQYF	TRBV6-1	TRBJ2-7
CASSLGPIAGGPETQYF	TRBV4-1	TRBJ2-5
CASSIRDRYSYSNQPQHF	TRBV28	TRBJ1-5
CASSLGTGDEQYF	TRBV5-1	TRBJ2-7
CASSSGQTPSYEQYF	TRBV2	TRBJ2-7
CASSKNRVRPDEQFF	TRBV21-1	TRBJ2-1
CASSLGNSYYEQYF	TRBV5-6	TRBJ2-7
CASSPPVTSGNTIYF	TRBV9	TRBJ1-3
CASSPPDYEQFF	TRBV11-2	TRBJ2-1
CASSQDPGMHTEAFF	TRBV4-3	TRBJ1-1
CASNLLGYEQYF	TRBV6-5	TRBJ2-7
CASSLQGGGSYEQYF	TRBV13	TRBJ2-7
CASSGGTTYEQYF	TRBV19	TRBJ2-7
CASSLLLGGQTNTGELFF	TRBV27	TRBJ2-2
CASSEGTGGVEKLFF	TRBV10-2	TRBJ1-4
CASSSTVTYEQYF	TRBV13	TRBJ2-7
CASSYSGVDRGGYTF	TRBV6-5	TRBJ1-2
CASSYSIGGGDYGYTF	TRBV6-6	TRBJ1-2
CASSGRRGLAGETQYF	TRBV28	TRBJ2-5
CASSLDSRGDTIYF	TRBV11-2	TRBJ1-3
CASSLLSPQGAGNQPQHF	TRBV27	TRBJ1-5
CASLYRDRKNYGYTF	TRBV9	TRBJ1-2
CASSLTGYTF	TRBV7-9	TRBJ1-2
CASAWGEQYF	TRBV2	TRBJ2-7
CASSYGQGVYEQYF	TRBV27	TRBJ2-7
CASSGADSYEQYF	TRBV10-1	TRBJ2-7
CASSVGRATGTEAFF	TRBV9	TRBJ1-1
CASSLEGLGATNEKLFF	TRBV5-6	TRBJ1-4
CAWSVGVDYEQYF	TRBV30	TRBJ2-7
CASSVAGVTYNEQFF	TRBV9	TRBJ2-1
CAWSLAGTTDTQYF	TRBV30	TRBJ2-3
CASSLQGLKNEKLFF	TRBV11-2	TRBJ1-4
CASRQLNTEAFF	TRBV28	TRBJ1-1
CSVMGGTGLQETQYF	TRBV29-1	TRBJ2-5
CASSYAETNTGELFF	TRBV6-5	TRBJ2-2
CASSRDSGDYEQYF	TRBV7-3	TRBJ2-7
CASSRGGTNTEAFF	TRBV7-9	TRBJ1-1
CASSSVPGTGTTNEKLFF	TRBV7-8	TRBJ1-4
CASSLREGLALYNEQFF	TRBV4-3	TRBJ2-1
CASSGWGQGANEQYF	TRBV6-1	TRBJ2-7
CASSLVGAYGSYEQYF	TRBV27	TRBJ2-7
CASSSRDWAVDGYTF	TRBV5-8	TRBJ1-2
CASSLRDGASTNEKLFF	TRBV4-1	TRBJ1-4
CASRGLQGSLEKLFF	TRBV6-5	TRBJ1-4
CASSFTGGGNTIYF	TRBV27	TRBJ1-3
CASKSRTTAYNEQFF	TRBV28	TRBJ2-1
CASSLVAGGVDTQYF	TRBV28	TRBJ2-3
CASSRHQEQPWENTEAFF	TRBV14	TRBJ1-1
CASSSPGLHYEQYF	TRBV7-8	TRBJ2-7
CASSVQGMTYEQYF	TRBV6-1	TRBJ2-7
CASMRTGVRETQYF	TRBV27	TRBJ2-5
CASSRYNEQFF	TRBV28	TRBJ2-1
CASSLTVGDPNYGYTF	TRBV7-9	TRBJ1-2
CASSWGTVYENTIYF	TRBV5-6	TRBJ1-3
CASGPQGQSYEQYF	TRBV9	TRBJ2-7
CASSGRAGYNEQFF	TRBV19	TRBJ2-1
CASWGQETQYF	TRBV6-6	TRBJ2-5
CASSPQVGGKDEQYF	TRBV4-1	TRBJ2-7
CASSFSGQRSYNEQFF	TRBV27	TRBJ2-1
CASSLFPGSEDEQYF	TRBV19	TRBJ2-7